This is a list of T cell receptor beta chains from one sample in a study of memory CD4+ T cells and cytomegalovirus serostatus. Data came from immunoSEQ multiplex PCR; TCRdb stores just in-frame clones and leaves some out. Among about 52,000 clones listed, around four fifths were seen once. The sample taken for sequencing was memory CD4+ T cells from blood. Receptors originate from an adult in good health and CMV-seropositive. CDR3s include the opening cysteine and the closing phenylalanine or tryptophan. A D gene is named only where the DNA matches it firmly. A row's size may be missing; if present it is once, few, many or a size class.

TRBV7-2	once	TRBD1	TRBJ1-6	TGTGCCAGCAGGCCCGGGACAGGCCCCAATTCACCCCTCCACTTT	CASRPGTGPNSPLHF
TRBV4-2	.	TRBD1	TRBJ2-7	TGTGCCAGCAGCCTCTCGGGACAGAAGCCGAAATTCCCCTACGAGCAGTACTTC	CASSLSGQKPKFPYEQYF
TRBV14	.	.	TRBJ1-3	TGTGCCAGCAGCTCCTATAACAGGGCGACTGGAAACACCATATATTTT	CASSSYNRATGNTIYF
TRBV28	.	TRBD1	TRBJ1-2	TGTGCCAGCAGTCCAGGACAGGCAGCCTATGGCTACACCTTC	CASSPGQAAYGYTF
TRBV9	.	.	TRBJ2-5	TGTGCCAGCAGCGTACAGGGCACGGGGGAGACCCAGTACTTC	CASSVQGTGETQYF
TRBV5-6	.	TRBD1	TRBJ2-7	TGTGCCAGCAGGACAGGGCGGTACGAGCAGTACTTC	CASRTGRYEQYF
TRBV7-2	.	TRBD2	TRBJ2-1	TGTGCCAGCAGCACCGGGACTAGCTTTTACAATGAGCAGTTCTTC	CASSTGTSFYNEQFF
TRBV18	.	.	TRBJ1-6	TGTGCCAGCTCACCAACGACAACAGATTCACCCCTCCACTTT	CASSPTTTDSPLHF
TRBV14	.	.	TRBJ2-2	TGTGCCAGCAGCCCGTTTCCCGGGGAGCTGTTTTTT	CASSPFPGELFF
TRBV28	once	TRBD2	TRBJ2-1	TGTGCCAGCAGTCCCCTCGTTAAGCGCGGACTAGCGGGGGAGCAGTTCTTC	CASSPLVKRGLAGEQFF
TRBV18	.	.	TRBJ1-2	TGTGCCAGCTCACCAACCGGAGCAGGAGGATATGGCTACACCTTC	CASSPTGAGGYGYTF